These T cell receptor beta chains were read from a single sample in a study of blood T cell repertoires in COVID-19. Clones were read by immunoSEQ multiplex PCR, and TCRdb kept only the in-frame ones, dropping some. The data contain about 180,000 clones, approximately 83% of them seen just once; the ten biggest clones take up over 1.5%. Sequencing was performed on peripheral blood. These receptors were obtained from a human donor in a cohort sampled during active COVID-19. The CDR3 runs from the conserved cysteine through the conserved F or W. The D gene is left open where the match is weak. A row's size may be missing; if present it is once, few, many or a size class.

d_gene	v_gene	abundance	j_gene	CDR3nt	CDR3aa
TRBD2	TRBV10-1	NA	TRBJ2-2	TGCGCCAGCAGTCGGACTAGCGGGCAAGCGAACACCGGGGAGCTGTTTTTT	CASSRTSGQANTGELFF
NA	TRBV6-4	NA	TRBJ2-2	TGTGCCAGCAGTGACGGGACTTATGACACCGGGGAGCTGTTTTTT	CASSDGTYDTGELFF
NA	TRBV20-1	NA	TRBJ1-2	TGCAGTGCTAGTCAGGGGCCCCTTGGCTATGGCTACACCTTC	CSASQGPLGYGYTF
TRBD1	TRBV28	few	TRBJ1-5	TGTGCCAGCAGTTATATGGGACAGGGGAATCAGCCCCAGCATTTT	CASSYMGQGNQPQHF
TRBD2	TRBV6-4	NA	TRBJ2-7	TGTGCCAGCATCACAAGCGGGACCTCCTACGAGCAGTACTTC	CASITSGTSYEQYF
TRBD1	TRBV7-6	few	TRBJ1-2	TGTGCCAGCAGGGGTTTGGACAGGGATAACTATGGCTACACCTTC	CASRGLDRDNYGYTF
TRBD1	TRBV6-5	NA	TRBJ1-1	TGTGCCAGCAGTTACTCTCTGCAGGGGGTCGACACTGAAGCTTTCTTT	CASSYSLQGVDTEAFF
NA	TRBV6-5	NA	TRBJ1-1	TGTGCCAGCAGTTGGGGGGGGATAAGGGAGACTGAAGCTTTCTTT	CASSWGGIRETEAFF
TRBD1	TRBV7-8	NA	TRBJ1-5	TGTGCCAGCAGCTCCCCGCAGGGGGCAAGCAATCAGCCCCAGCATTTT	CASSSPQGASNQPQHF
TRBD2	TRBV7-2	NA	TRBJ2-1	TGTGCCAGCAGCTTAGATTCTAGCGGGAGTGGGAGTTTGCAGTTCTTC	CASSLDSSGSGSLQFF
NA	TRBV18	NA	TRBJ2-7	TGTGCCAGCTCACCAGAGACTGTCACCTACGAGCAGTACTTC	CASSPETVTYEQYF
NA	TRBV2	NA	TRBJ2-6	TGTGCCAGCAGTGAAGCAGGACAGCTCCACTCTGGGGCCAACGTCCTGACTTTC	CASSEAGQLHSGANVLTF
TRBD2	TRBV3-1/TRBV3-2	NA	TRBJ2-1	TGTGCCAGCAGCCAAGCGGCTAGCGGGAGGCCTGAGCAGTTCTTC	CASSQAASGRPEQFF
NA	TRBV6-6	few	TRBJ2-6	TGTGCCAGCAGTCCCTACTCTGGGGCCAACGTCCTGACTTTC	CASSPYSGANVLTF
NA	TRBV6-4	once	TRBJ1-6	TGTGCCAGCAGTGATAGGACAGAGAATTCACCCCTCCACTTT	CASSDRTENSPLHF
NA	TRBV19	NA	TRBJ1-5	TGTGCCGCTGGGGAGGGGCAGCCCCAGCATTTT	CAAGEGQPQHF
TRBD1	TRBV6-6	NA	TRBJ1-2	TGTGCCAGCAGTCCAACCGGACAGGACTTTTTAGGCTACACCTTC	CASSPTGQDFLGYTF
TRBD1	TRBV6-6	NA	TRBJ2-7	TGTGCCAGCAGTTACCGGGACAGGGGGCTCTACGAGCAGTACTTC	CASSYRDRGLYEQYF
NA	TRBV4-1	NA	TRBJ2-7	TGCGCCAGCAGCCAAGCGTCAGACAGGGAGGCCGAGCAGTACTTC	CASSQASDREAEQYF
TRBD1	TRBV4-3	NA	TRBJ2-1	TGCGCCAGCAGCCAAGCAGGGACAGGGGGGGACAATGAGCAGTTCTTC	CASSQAGTGGDNEQFF
NA	TRBV6-5	NA	TRBJ2-7	TGTGCCAGCAGCGCCCAACAGGGCTACGAGCAGTACTTC	CASSAQQGYEQYF
NA	TRBV6-2/TRBV6-3	NA	TRBJ1-1	TGTGCCAGCAGTTACCGGCTGAGGGACACTGAAGCTTTCTTT	CASSYRLRDTEAFF
TRBD2	TRBV3-1/TRBV3-2	NA	TRBJ2-7	TGTGCCAGCAGCCACTCTAGCGGGAGCTACGAGCAGTACTTC	CASSHSSGSYEQYF
TRBD1	TRBV3-1/TRBV3-2	NA	TRBJ1-6	TGTGCCAGCAGCCGGGACAGTCGATCACCCCTCCACTTT	CASSRDSRSPLHF
TRBD2	TRBV3-1/TRBV3-2	NA	TRBJ2-7	TGTGCCAGCAGCCCAAGCTGGGCGGGGGGGCGAAGGGCGGCCGAGCAGTACTTC	CASSPSWAGGRRAAEQYF
NA	TRBV14	once	TRBJ2-7	TGTGCCAGCAGCCAACACAGGGCTCGCGAGCAGTACTTC	CASSQHRAREQYF
TRBD2	TRBV5-3	NA	TRBJ2-1	TGTGCCAGAAATAGCGGGAACACCTACAATGAGCAGTTCTTC	CARNSGNTYNEQFF
NA	TRBV19	NA	TRBJ1-1	TGTGCCAGTAGTATAGTGGGGGGTCCTGAAGCTTTCTTT	CASSIVGGPEAFF
NA	TRBV19	once	TRBJ2-7	TGTGCCAGTAGTTATTACCCGGGACACACCTCCTACGAGCAGTACTTC	CASSYYPGHTSYEQYF